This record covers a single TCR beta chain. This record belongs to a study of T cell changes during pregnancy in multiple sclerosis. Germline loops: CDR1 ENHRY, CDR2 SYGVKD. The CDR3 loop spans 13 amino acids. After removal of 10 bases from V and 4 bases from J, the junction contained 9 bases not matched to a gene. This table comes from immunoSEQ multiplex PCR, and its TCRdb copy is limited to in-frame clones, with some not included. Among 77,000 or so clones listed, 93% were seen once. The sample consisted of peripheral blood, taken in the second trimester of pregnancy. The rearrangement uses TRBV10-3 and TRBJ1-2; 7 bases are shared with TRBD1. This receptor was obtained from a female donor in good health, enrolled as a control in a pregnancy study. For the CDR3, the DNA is TGTGCCACAAACAGGGGTATTGGCTATGGCTACACCTTC. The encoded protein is CATNRGIGYGYTF.